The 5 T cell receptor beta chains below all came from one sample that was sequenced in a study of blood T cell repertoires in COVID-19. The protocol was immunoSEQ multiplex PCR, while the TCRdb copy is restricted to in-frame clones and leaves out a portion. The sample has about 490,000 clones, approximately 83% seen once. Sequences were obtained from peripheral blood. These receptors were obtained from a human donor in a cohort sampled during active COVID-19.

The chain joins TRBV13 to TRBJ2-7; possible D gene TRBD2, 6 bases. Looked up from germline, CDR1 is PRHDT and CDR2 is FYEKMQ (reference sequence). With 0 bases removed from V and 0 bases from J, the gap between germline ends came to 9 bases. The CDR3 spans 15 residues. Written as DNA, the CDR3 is TGTGCCAGCAGCTTAGGAGGGAGGACCTCCTACGAGCAGTACTTC. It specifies CASSLGGRTSYEQYF. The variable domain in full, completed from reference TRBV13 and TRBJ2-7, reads AAGVIQSPRHLIKEKRETATLKCYPIPRHDTVYWYQQGPGQDPQFLISFYEKMQSDKGSIPDRFSAQQFSDYHSELNMSSLELGDSALYFCASSLGGRTSYEQYFGPGTRLTVT.

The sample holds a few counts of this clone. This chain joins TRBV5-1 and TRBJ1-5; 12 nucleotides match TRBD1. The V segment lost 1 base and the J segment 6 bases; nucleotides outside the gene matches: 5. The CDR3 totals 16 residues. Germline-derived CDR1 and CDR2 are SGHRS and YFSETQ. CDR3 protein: CASSLWGQGAGQPQHF. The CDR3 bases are TGCGCCAGCAGCTTGTGGGGACAGGGGGCTGGTCAGCCCCAGCATTTT.

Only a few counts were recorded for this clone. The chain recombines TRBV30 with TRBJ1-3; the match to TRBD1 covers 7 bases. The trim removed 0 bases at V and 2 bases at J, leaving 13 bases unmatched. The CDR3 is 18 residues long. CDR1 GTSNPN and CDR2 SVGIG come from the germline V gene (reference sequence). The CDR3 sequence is CAWSVRKGGLSPGNTIYF. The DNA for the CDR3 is TGTGCCTGGAGTGTACGTAAAGGGGGCCTGTCTCCTGGAAACACCATATATTTT.

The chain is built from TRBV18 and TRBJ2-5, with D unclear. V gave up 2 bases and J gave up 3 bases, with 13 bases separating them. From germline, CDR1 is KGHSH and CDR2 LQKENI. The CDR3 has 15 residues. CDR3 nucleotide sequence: TGTGCCAGCTCACCATTAGTAGGCAGGAAAGAGACCCAGTACTTC. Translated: CASSPLVGRKETQYF.

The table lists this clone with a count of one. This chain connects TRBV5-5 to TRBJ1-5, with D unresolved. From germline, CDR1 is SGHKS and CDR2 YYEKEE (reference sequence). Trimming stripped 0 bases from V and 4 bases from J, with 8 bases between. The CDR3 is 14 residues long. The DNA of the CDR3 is TGTGCCAGCAGCTTGGGGACGGGGAATCAGCCCCAGCATTTT. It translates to CASSLGTGNQPQHF.